A single sample is the source of the 15 T cell receptor beta chains below, sequenced in a study of T cell changes during pregnancy in multiple sclerosis. TCRdb keeps only in-frame clones here, not all; method: immunoSEQ multiplex PCR. The table includes over 90,000 clones, approximately 95% detected once. Sequenced material: peripheral blood, taken after pregnancy. The source of these receptors is a female donor with multiple sclerosis, enrolled in a pregnancy study.

The rearrangement joins TRBV7-9 to TRBJ1-1; D unclear. V was cut by 0 bases and J by 2 bases, with 10 bases left in between. Per germline, CDR1 SEHNR and CDR2 FQNEAQ (reference sequence). CDR3 size: 15 residues. CDR3 amino acids: CASSLAGTQNTEAFF. The CDR3 coding sequence is TGTGCCAGCAGCTTAGCGGGCACACAAAACACTGAAGCTTTCTTT. Looking up the rest from reference TRBV7-9 and TRBJ1-1 gives the full variable domain: DTGVSQNPRHKITKRGQNVTFRCDPISEHNRLYWYRQTLGQGPEFLTYFQNEAQLEKSRLLSDRFSAERPKGSFSTLEIQRTEQGDSAMYLCASSLAGTQNTEAFFGQGTRLTVV.

V usage is TRBV28 and J usage is TRBJ1-4, with 9 bases identical to TRBD1. The CDR3 sequence is 12 residues long. Germline V gene sequence: CDR1 MDHEN, CDR2 SYDVKM. V shed 5 bases, J shed 16 bases, and the junction held 8 bases outside the gene matches. The CDR3 sequence: CASSTEGTGPFF. The CDR3 bases are TGTGCCAGCAGTACAGAGGGGACAGGGCCGTTTTTT.

The chain is built from TRBV29-1 and TRBJ2-1; 9 bases agree with TRBD1. In germline, CDR1 is SQVTM, CDR2 ANQGSEA. The CDR3 loop spans 12 amino acids. V was pared by 5 bases and J by 16 bases, with 12 bases of the junction left unmatched. This chain's CDR3 is CSVSREGQGRFF. In nucleotides, the CDR3 is TGCAGCGTTTCAAGGGAGGGACAGGGTAGATTCTTC.

This chain links TRBV5-1 with TRBJ1-2; 8 nucleotides match TRBD1. In germline, CDR1 is SGHRS, CDR2 YFSETQ. This CDR3 is built from 15 residues. V trimming: 2 bases; J trimming: 4 bases; junction bases outside the gene matches: 7. The CDR3 bases are TGCGCCAGCAGCTTCCAACCAGGGGGCGCCTATGGCTACACCTTC. It encodes CASSFQPGGAYGYTF.

J is TRBJ1-2 and V is TRBV5-1, with 7 positions matching TRBD1. The length of the CDR3 is 15 residues. CDR1 is SGHRS and CDR2 is YFSETQ in the germline V gene. Trimming removed 0 bases from V and 0 bases from J; junction bases left unmatched: 2. CDR3 sequence (DNA): TGCGCCAGCAGCTTGGCGGGACAGACTAACTATGGCTACACCTTC. This encodes CASSLAGQTNYGYTF.

The chain has TRBV19 and TRBJ1-2; no firm D call. V was trimmed by 0 bases and J by 5 bases, leaving 10 bases between them. CDR1 and CDR2 (germline): LNHDA, SQIVND (reference sequence). The CDR3 spans 14 residues. CDR3 sequence reads: CASSIDVRSYGYTF. CDR3 nucleotides: TGTGCCAGTAGTATAGACGTCAGATCATATGGCTACACCTTC.

The rearrangement uses TRBV10-3 and TRBJ2-5, with TRBD2 as a possible D gene (6 bases). V was clipped by 0 bases and J by 2 bases, with 10 bases between them. CDR3 length equals 15 residues. Germline CDR1 ENHRY, CDR2 SYGVKD. The CDR3 DNA follows: TGTGCCATCAGTGAGTCAGGAGGGATGCAAGAGACCCAGTACTTC. Translated, it gives CAISESGGMQETQYF.

The chain is built from TRBV5-4 and TRBJ2-1; 11 nucleotides line up with TRBD2. CDR3 size: 15 residues. Germline V lookup: CDR1 SGHNT, CDR2 YYREEE (reference sequence). J gave up 7 bases and V 0 bases, and 3 bases lay outside the gene matches. CDR3 amino acids: CASSLGRTSGNEQFF. The CDR3 DNA reads TGTGCCAGCAGCTTGGGGAGGACTAGCGGGAATGAGCAGTTCTTC. The full variable domain, in which reference TRBV5-4 and TRBJ2-1 provide the parts outside the CDR3, is ETGVTQSPTHLIKTRGQQVTLRCSSQSGHNTVSWYQQALGQGPQFIFQYYREEENGRGNFPPRFSGLQFPNYSSELNVNALELDDSALYLCASSLGRTSGNEQFFGPGTRLTVL.

This sequence joins TRBV19 and TRBJ2-5; D is perhaps TRBD2 (6 bases). This CDR3 spans 12 amino acids. The V gene's germline CDR1 is LNHDA and CDR2 SQIVND (reference sequence). V was clipped by 8 bases and J by 5 bases, with 12 bases between them. The CDR3 loop is CASRAGGETQYF. The DNA for the CDR3 is TGTGCCAGTCGCGCCGGAGGGGAGACCCAGTACTTC.

V and J are TRBV27 and TRBJ2-7; 11 bases match TRBD1. CDR3 length: 15 residues. Germline V gene data show CDR1 as MNHEY and CDR2 as SMNVEV (reference sequence). V shed 5 bases, J shed 4 bases, and the junction held 7 bases outside the gene matches. Written as DNA, the CDR3 is TGTGCCAGCAGTGGACAGGGGGCTCTAGTGTACGAGCAGTACTTC. Its protein is CASSGQGALVYEQYF.

The CDR3 DNA follows: TGTGCCAGCAGGCGCCGGGACAGGGGGCGCAGGGACACTGAAGCTTTCTTT. Translation: CASRRRDRGRRDTEAFF. The chain uses TRBV28 and TRBJ1-1; 12 bases fit TRBD1. The CDR3 loop spans 17 amino acids. Germline values: CDR1 MDHEN, CDR2 SYDVKM. The J segment lost 3 bases and the V segment lost 6 bases, leaving 11 bases of the junction unmatched.

The chain employs TRBV25-1 and TRBJ1-2; weak D call: TRBD1 (5 bases). The CDR3 is 11 amino acids. The V end was cut by 3 bases, the J end by 8 bases, with 7 bases between. CDR1 and CDR2 (germline): MGHDK, SYGVNS. CDR3 in amino acids: CASSETAGYTF. CDR3 nucleotides: TGTGCCAGCAGTGAGACAGCCGGCTACACCTTC.

CDR3 bases: TGCAGCGTTTTAAGGGGTGAAGCTTTCTTT. It encodes CSVLRGEAFF. The genes are TRBV29-1 and TRBJ1-1; D possibly corresponds to TRBD1 (5 bases). Germline CDR1 and CDR2: SQVTM and ANQGSEA. The CDR3 is 10 residues long. Between the trimmed V and J ends, which lost 5 bases and 7 bases, there was a span of 8 bases.

The chain employs TRBV7-9 and TRBJ2-2; D might be TRBD2 (5 bases). V was clipped by 5 bases and J by 5 bases, with 15 bases between them. Germline V CDR1 and CDR2: SEHNR, FQNEAQ (reference sequence). The CDR3 extends over 15 amino acids. Here the CDR3 DNA reads TGTGCCAGCAGCCCAGTCACTAGTAATACCGGGGAGCTGTTTTTT. Protein: CASSPVTSNTGELFF.

The V call is TRBV4-1, the J call TRBJ2-3; TRBD2 agrees at 9 bases. The CDR3 consists of 20 residues. The V gene's germline CDR1 is MGHRA and CDR2 YSYEKL. Germline trimming cut 0 bases from V and 6 bases from J; bases unmatched to any gene: 19. DNA of the CDR3: TGCGCCAGCAGCCAAGATGGCAGAGCTAGCGGGAATGGTCTGGTGGATACGCAGTATTTT. Translated, it gives CASSQDGRASGNGLVDTQYF.